This entry features one T cell receptor (beta chain) sequence. Its antigen is undetermined. Sorted-subset replicate PCR reactions contained roughly 200 ng DNA, corresponding to about 30,000 T cell genomes. Data came from immunoSEQ multiplex PCR; TCRdb stores just in-frame clones and leaves some out. The sample yields about 1,800,000 clones, about 94% seen once. Germline-derived CDR1 and CDR2 are SNHLY and FYNNEI. There are 13 residues in the CDR3. The V and J ends lost 5 bases and 9 bases respectively, with 14 bases between them. These data belong to a study of shared clonotypes between healthy human individuals. General study points: For sorted subsets, rarefaction showed incomplete sequencing despite large depth. A few donors had 4% to 6.5% of their naive CD4 clonotypes in common.

The naive CD8 subset, CD45RO-negative cells positively selected for CCR7, excluded terminally differentiated effector memory CD45RA+ cells. All of the donors resided in Nashville, Tennessee, and each was a Caucasian adult. The rearrangement links TRBV2 to TRBJ1-5; D not resolved. What was sequenced was naive CD8+ T cells sorted from blood. This clonotype was sampled from a man aged 18 to 29 in good health. Here the CDR3 DNA reads TGTGCCAGCAGTTCCGACAATGGTCGGCCCCAGCATTTT. Translating it yields CASSSDNGRPQHF.